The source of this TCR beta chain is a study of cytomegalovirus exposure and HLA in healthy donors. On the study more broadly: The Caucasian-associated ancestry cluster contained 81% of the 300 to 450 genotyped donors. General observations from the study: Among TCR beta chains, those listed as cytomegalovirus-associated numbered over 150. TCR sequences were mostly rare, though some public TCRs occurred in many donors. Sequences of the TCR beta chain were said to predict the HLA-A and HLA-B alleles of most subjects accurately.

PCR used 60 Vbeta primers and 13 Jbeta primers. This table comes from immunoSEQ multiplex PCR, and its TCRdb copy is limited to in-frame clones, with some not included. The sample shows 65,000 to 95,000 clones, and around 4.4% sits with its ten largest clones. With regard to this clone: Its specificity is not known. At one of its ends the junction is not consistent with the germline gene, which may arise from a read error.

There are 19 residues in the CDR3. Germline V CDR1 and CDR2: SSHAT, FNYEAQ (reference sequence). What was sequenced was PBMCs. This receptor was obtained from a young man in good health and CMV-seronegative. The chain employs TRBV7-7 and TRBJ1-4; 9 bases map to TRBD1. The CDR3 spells CASSLEGDRDGTSNEKLFF. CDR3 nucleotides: TGTGCTAGCAGCTTAGAAGGGGACAGGGATGGTACCTCTAATGAAAAACTGTTTTTT.